These 3 T cell receptor beta chains were sequenced from one sample in a study of molecular identifiers for immune sequencing clone quantification. TCRdb reanalysed the PCR reads using MiXCR and keeps one entry per CDR3 protein. The table lists over 300,000 distinct CDR3 sequences, 24% of them singletons. The material sequenced was naive CD8+ T cells from blood, with Jurkat cell RNA spiked in. Subset described: FACS-sorted CD8+CD4-CCR7+CD45RA+ naive T cells. The receptors here all came from a human donor in good health. Some libraries in this study had Jurkat cell RNA spiked in.

The chain combines TRBV11-3 with TRBJ2-5, with 8 bases lining up with TRBD1. This CDR3 spans 15 amino acids. Trimming cost V 5 bases and J 5 bases; bases outside gene matches: 10. Germline V gene data show CDR1 as SGHNT and CDR2 as YENEEA. This CDR3 reads CASSLGAGGAETQYF. The DNA of the CDR3 is TGTGCCAGCAGCCTGGGTGCAGGGGGCGCGGAGACCCAGTACTTC.

This clonotype was recorded at least ten times. The chain couples TRBV20-1 to TRBJ2-5, with D perhaps TRBD2 (7 bases). The CDR3 totals 15 residues. Trimming took 1 base from V and 3 from J, leaving 15 bases between them. Germline loops: CDR1 DFQATT, CDR2 SNEGSKA (reference sequence). In DNA, the CDR3 is TGCAGTGCTAGAGTGGCGGGGGCCCCCAAAGAGACCCAGTACTTC. Encoded protein: CSARVAGAPKETQYF.

The gene calls are TRBV27 and TRBJ1-2; unclear D gene. The CDR3 loop spans 15 amino acids. In germline, CDR1 is MNHEY, CDR2 SMNVEV (reference sequence). V lost 2 bases and J 4 bases, leaving 14 bases between the germline ends. In DNA, the CDR3 is TGTGCCAGCAGTTTAACGCCCGGGGATGGCTATGGCTACACCTTC. As protein: CASSLTPGDGYGYTF.